Listed below are T cell receptor beta chains from one sample, sequenced in a study of CD8 T cells in Susac syndrome. MiXCR, run by TCRdb on the immunoSEQ multiplex PCR reads, gives a single entry per CDR3 protein. The data contain about 150,000 distinct CDR3 sequences, around 93% of them singletons. The sequenced sample was CD8+ T cells from PBMCs. The receptor source for this set is a human donor with Susac syndrome. CDR3s include the opening cysteine and the closing phenylalanine or tryptophan. Fields, in order: clone size, V gene, D gene, J gene, CDR3 protein, CDR3 DNA. D genes are given only for firm matches. Size is stated for part of the rows, as once, few or many counts, or as a class when the clone is expanded.

abundance: .; v_gene: TRBV7-9; d_gene: .; j_gene: TRBJ2-7; CDR3aa: CASSAETRSYEQYF; CDR3nt: TGTGCCAGCAGCGCAGAGACAAGAAGCTACGAGCAGTACTTC
abundance: .; v_gene: TRBV28; d_gene: .; j_gene: TRBJ1-3; CDR3aa: CASGPVVNSGNTIYF; CDR3nt: TGTGCCAGCGGCCCCGTGGTAAACTCTGGAAACACCATATATTTT
abundance: once; v_gene: TRBV24-1; d_gene: .; j_gene: TRBJ2-1; CDR3aa: CATSETSSYNEQFF; CDR3nt: TGTGCCACCAGTGAGACTAGTTCCTACAATGAGCAGTTCTTC
abundance: .; v_gene: TRBV7-9; d_gene: .; j_gene: TRBJ2-1; CDR3aa: CASSHPLSSYNEQFF; CDR3nt: TGTGCCAGCAGCCACCCGCTGAGCTCCTACAATGAGCAGTTCTTC
abundance: .; v_gene: TRBV27; d_gene: .; j_gene: TRBJ1-1; CDR3aa: CATENENTEAFF; CDR3nt: TGTGCCACCGAAAACGAGAACACTGAAGCTTTCTTT
abundance: .; v_gene: TRBV12-3/TRBV12-4; d_gene: .; j_gene: TRBJ1-2; CDR3aa: CASSKEWGYTF; CDR3nt: TGTGCCAGCAGTAAGGAGTGGGGCTACACCTTC
abundance: few; v_gene: TRBV6-5; d_gene: .; j_gene: TRBJ1-5; CDR3aa: CASSQGASNQPQHF; CDR3nt: TGTGCCAGCTCGCAGGGAGCGAGCAATCAGCCCCAGCATTTT
abundance: .; v_gene: TRBV27; d_gene: .; j_gene: TRBJ1-1; CDR3aa: CATCGQSPTEAFF; CDR3nt: TGTGCCACCTGCGGGCAGTCGCCCACTGAAGCTTTCTTT
abundance: .; v_gene: TRBV6-6; d_gene: .; j_gene: TRBJ2-7; CDR3aa: CASSRGTANDEQYF; CDR3nt: TGTGCCAGCAGCCGCGGGACGGCCAACGACGAGCAGTACTTC
abundance: .; v_gene: TRBV20-1; d_gene: TRBD2; j_gene: TRBJ2-1; CDR3aa: CSASGREFNEQFF; CDR3nt: TGCAGTGCTAGCGGGAGGGAGTTCAATGAGCAGTTCTTC
abundance: .; v_gene: TRBV12-3/TRBV12-4; d_gene: .; j_gene: TRBJ2-7; CDR3aa: CASSISGSSQYEQYF; CDR3nt: TGTGCCAGCAGTATATCAGGGTCCAGCCAGTACGAGCAGTACTTC
abundance: once; v_gene: TRBV9; d_gene: .; j_gene: TRBJ2-7; CDR3aa: CASSVGASATYEQYF; CDR3nt: TGTGCCAGCAGCGTAGGAGCTAGCGCCACCTACGAGCAGTACTTC
abundance: .; v_gene: TRBV27; d_gene: .; j_gene: TRBJ1-2; CDR3aa: CASSLTPGTVYGYTF; CDR3nt: TGTGCCAGCAGTCTAACACCCGGGACGGTCTATGGCTACACCTTC
abundance: once; v_gene: TRBV6-6; d_gene: .; j_gene: TRBJ2-1; CDR3aa: CASGLSSYNEQFF; CDR3nt: TGTGCCAGCGGTCTAAGCTCCTACAATGAGCAGTTCTTC
abundance: .; v_gene: TRBV5-6; d_gene: TRBD2; j_gene: TRBJ2-3; CDR3aa: CASSVASGDTQYF; CDR3nt: TGTGCCAGCAGCGTGGCTAGCGGAGATACGCAGTATTTT
abundance: .; v_gene: TRBV5-4; d_gene: .; j_gene: TRBJ2-1; CDR3aa: CASSLKLEYNEQFF; CDR3nt: TGTGCCAGCAGCTTGAAACTAGAATACAATGAGCAGTTCTTC
abundance: .; v_gene: TRBV9; d_gene: TRBD2; j_gene: TRBJ2-5; CDR3aa: CASSVAVAGEEETQYF; CDR3nt: TGTGCCAGCAGCGTAGCGGTGGCGGGAGAGGAGGAGACCCAGTACTTC
abundance: .; v_gene: TRBV6-5; d_gene: TRBD2; j_gene: TRBJ2-3; CDR3aa: CASSYSASGWREYF; CDR3nt: TGTGCCAGCAGTTACTCGGCTAGCGGTTGGAGGGAGTATTTT
abundance: .; v_gene: TRBV3-1; d_gene: TRBD2; j_gene: TRBJ2-3; CDR3aa: CASSQISSGRSTDTQYF; CDR3nt: TGTGCCAGCAGCCAAATTTCTAGCGGGAGAAGCACAGATACGCAGTATTTT
abundance: .; v_gene: TRBV15; d_gene: .; j_gene: TRBJ2-1; CDR3aa: CATTWDQYNEQFF; CDR3nt: TGTGCCACCACTTGGGACCAGTACAATGAGCAGTTCTTC
abundance: .; v_gene: TRBV7-9; d_gene: TRBD2; j_gene: TRBJ2-7; CDR3aa: CASSYNQREIYEQYF; CDR3nt: TGTGCCAGCAGTTATAACCAGCGGGAGATCTACGAGCAGTACTTC
abundance: .; v_gene: TRBV5-1; d_gene: .; j_gene: TRBJ2-7; CDR3aa: CASSLNDGYEQYF; CDR3nt: TGCGCCAGCAGCTTGAACGACGGCTACGAGCAGTACTTC
abundance: .; v_gene: TRBV4-1; d_gene: .; j_gene: TRBJ2-1; CDR3aa: CASSQVAIHEQFF; CDR3nt: TGCGCCAGCAGCCAAGTCGCAATCCATGAGCAGTTCTTC
abundance: .; v_gene: TRBV7-9; d_gene: TRBD2; j_gene: TRBJ2-2; CDR3aa: CASMTDLAVNTGELFF; CDR3nt: TGTGCCAGCATGACCGATCTAGCGGTGAACACCGGGGAGCTGTTTTTT
abundance: .; v_gene: TRBV14; d_gene: .; j_gene: TRBJ2-7; CDR3aa: CASSLKVHEQYF; CDR3nt: TGTGCCAGCAGCCTTAAGGTCCACGAGCAGTACTTC
abundance: .; v_gene: TRBV10-2; d_gene: .; j_gene: TRBJ2-1; CDR3aa: CASNEQGIGQFF; CDR3nt: TGCGCCAGCAACGAACAGGGTATTGGGCAGTTCTTC
abundance: .; v_gene: TRBV5-1; d_gene: TRBD2; j_gene: TRBJ2-2; CDR3aa: CASSPGLASGELFF; CDR3nt: TGCGCCAGCAGCCCCGGACTAGCGTCCGGGGAGCTGTTTTTT
abundance: .; v_gene: TRBV12-3/TRBV12-4; d_gene: TRBD1; j_gene: TRBJ2-1; CDR3aa: CASSSTGTDNEQFF; CDR3nt: TGTGCCAGCAGTTCCACCGGGACAGACAATGAGCAGTTCTTC
abundance: .; v_gene: TRBV5-1; d_gene: .; j_gene: TRBJ2-1; CDR3aa: CASSLRYAPSGDEQFF; CDR3nt: TGCGCCAGCAGCCTACGCTATGCCCCCTCCGGGGATGAGCAGTTCTTC
abundance: .; v_gene: TRBV19; d_gene: TRBD1; j_gene: TRBJ1-5; CDR3aa: CASSIRDSFNQPQHF; CDR3nt: TGTGCCAGTAGTATAAGGGACAGTTTCAATCAGCCCCAGCATTTT
abundance: .; v_gene: TRBV15; d_gene: .; j_gene: TRBJ1-5; CDR3aa: CATSAGVGQPQHF; CDR3nt: TGTGCCACCAGCGCGGGTGTGGGCCAGCCCCAGCATTTT
abundance: .; v_gene: TRBV6-1; d_gene: .; j_gene: TRBJ2-5; CDR3aa: CASSDKETQYF; CDR3nt: TGTGCCAGCAGTGACAAAGAGACCCAGTACTTC
abundance: .; v_gene: TRBV27; d_gene: TRBD2; j_gene: TRBJ2-5; CDR3aa: CASSLAGTQETQYF; CDR3nt: TGTGCCAGCAGTCTAGCGGGAACACAAGAGACCCAGTACTTC
abundance: .; v_gene: TRBV24-1; d_gene: .; j_gene: TRBJ2-3; CDR3aa: CATSDFRGPGWETQYF; CDR3nt: TGTGCCACCAGTGATTTCCGGGGGCCCGGTTGGGAGACGCAGTATTTT
abundance: once; v_gene: TRBV27; d_gene: TRBD1; j_gene: TRBJ2-6; CDR3aa: CASTVGPGTGSSGANVLTF; CDR3nt: TGTGCCAGCACGGTAGGGCCCGGGACAGGGTCCTCTGGGGCCAACGTCCTGACTTTC
abundance: .; v_gene: TRBV7-9; d_gene: .; j_gene: TRBJ1-2; CDR3aa: CASSLDTDYGYTF; CDR3nt: TGTGCCAGCAGCTTAGACACGGACTATGGCTACACCTTC
abundance: .; v_gene: TRBV23-1; d_gene: TRBD2; j_gene: TRBJ2-5; CDR3aa: CASSQTEREGLQETQYF; CDR3nt: TGCGCCAGCAGTCAAACGGAGCGGGAGGGCCTACAAGAGACCCAGTACTTC
abundance: .; v_gene: TRBV7-9; d_gene: .; j_gene: TRBJ2-7; CDR3aa: CASSSTLDLYEQYF; CDR3nt: TGTGCCAGCAGCTCGACCCTTGACCTCTACGAGCAGTACTTC
abundance: .; v_gene: TRBV13; d_gene: TRBD2; j_gene: TRBJ2-3; CDR3aa: CASSLQGLAGVGTDTQYF; CDR3nt: TGTGCCAGCAGCTTACAGGGACTAGCGGGAGTCGGCACAGATACGCAGTATTTT
abundance: .; v_gene: TRBV2; d_gene: TRBD1; j_gene: TRBJ2-7; CDR3aa: CASSPTTGVRTYEQYF; CDR3nt: TGTGCCAGCAGTCCAACTACAGGGGTTAGGACCTACGAGCAGTACTTC
abundance: .; v_gene: TRBV6-5; d_gene: TRBD2; j_gene: TRBJ2-7; CDR3aa: CASRAGGYEQYF; CDR3nt: TGTGCCAGCAGGGCGGGAGGCTACGAGCAGTACTTC
abundance: .; v_gene: TRBV3-1; d_gene: TRBD2; j_gene: TRBJ2-2; CDR3aa: CASSQALAEELFF; CDR3nt: TGTGCCAGCAGCCAAGCGCTAGCGGAGGAGCTGTTTTTT
abundance: .; v_gene: TRBV6-1; d_gene: .; j_gene: TRBJ2-5; CDR3aa: CASSQGPAAIQETQYF; CDR3nt: TGTGCCAGCAGTCAAGGGCCAGCGGCGATCCAAGAGACCCAGTACTTC
abundance: .; v_gene: TRBV7-3; d_gene: TRBD2; j_gene: TRBJ2-5; CDR3aa: CASSILAGERETQYF; CDR3nt: TGTGCCAGCAGCATACTAGCGGGAGAACGAGAGACCCAGTACTTC
abundance: .; v_gene: TRBV24-1; d_gene: .; j_gene: TRBJ2-1; CDR3aa: CATSDGGANEQFF; CDR3nt: TGTGCCACCAGTGACGGCGGAGCAAATGAGCAGTTCTTC
abundance: .; v_gene: TRBV28; d_gene: TRBD1; j_gene: TRBJ2-7; CDR3aa: CASSLGTATEQYF; CDR3nt: TGTGCCAGCAGTCTAGGGACAGCCACAGAGCAGTACTTC
abundance: .; v_gene: TRBV15; d_gene: TRBD1; j_gene: TRBJ2-1; CDR3aa: CATSRDGTAAYNEQFF; CDR3nt: TGTGCCACCAGCAGAGATGGGACAGCTGCGTACAATGAGCAGTTCTTC
abundance: .; v_gene: TRBV7-6; d_gene: TRBD2; j_gene: TRBJ2-1; CDR3aa: CASSPGRSGGSLSSYNEQFF; CDR3nt: TGTGCCAGCAGCCCAGGAAGGAGCGGGGGGTCGCTTAGCTCCTACAATGAGCAGTTCTTC
abundance: .; v_gene: TRBV6-1; d_gene: TRBD1; j_gene: TRBJ1-1; CDR3aa: CASSKGQVTEAFF; CDR3nt: TGTGCCAGCAGTAAGGGACAGGTGACTGAAGCTTTCTTT
abundance: once; v_gene: TRBV28; d_gene: .; j_gene: TRBJ1-5; CDR3aa: CASSQTPKNQPQHF; CDR3nt: TGTGCCAGCAGCCAGACACCTAAAAATCAGCCCCAGCATTTT
abundance: .; v_gene: TRBV9; d_gene: .; j_gene: TRBJ2-2; CDR3aa: CASDPGDTGELFF; CDR3nt: TGTGCCAGCGATCCAGGAGACACCGGGGAGCTGTTTTTT
abundance: .; v_gene: TRBV18; d_gene: .; j_gene: TRBJ2-7; CDR3aa: CASTSPSEIYYEQYF; CDR3nt: TGTGCCAGCACTTCCCCTAGCGAGATTTACTACGAGCAGTACTTC
abundance: .; v_gene: TRBV19; d_gene: .; j_gene: TRBJ1-5; CDR3aa: CASRQGTQPQHF; CDR3nt: TGTGCCAGTCGGCAGGGGACTCAGCCCCAGCATTTT
abundance: .; v_gene: TRBV18; d_gene: .; j_gene: TRBJ2-7; CDR3aa: CASSPPGLTYEQYF; CDR3nt: TGTGCCAGCTCACCTCCAGGGTTGACCTACGAGCAGTACTTC
abundance: .; v_gene: TRBV24-1; d_gene: .; j_gene: TRBJ1-5; CDR3aa: CATSDGIRNQPQHF; CDR3nt: TGTGCCACCAGTGATGGAATTCGCAATCAGCCCCAGCATTTT
abundance: .; v_gene: TRBV20-1; d_gene: .; j_gene: TRBJ2-1; CDR3aa: CSASRTPYNEQFF; CDR3nt: TGCAGTGCTAGTCGGACTCCGTACAATGAGCAGTTCTTC
abundance: .; v_gene: TRBV28; d_gene: .; j_gene: TRBJ2-7; CDR3aa: CASTQGKGYEQYF; CDR3nt: TGTGCCAGCACCCAAGGGAAGGGGTACGAGCAGTACTTC
abundance: once; v_gene: TRBV5-6; d_gene: .; j_gene: TRBJ2-2; CDR3aa: CASSPRPAGTNTGELFF; CDR3nt: TGTGCCAGCAGCCCTAGGCCCGCCGGGACAAACACCGGGGAGCTGTTTTTT